This T cell receptor (beta chain) was identified during a study of identical twins. Of note for this clonotype: As yet, its antigen is unknown.

Study-level results: Where out-of-frame alpha sequences were twin-shared, they showed excess low generation probability. Models underpredicted monozygotic twin sharing of out-of-frame TCR alpha.

MiXCR was run by TCRdb on the 5' RACE reads, yielding one entry per CDR3 protein. This sample yields more than 250,000 distinct CDR3 sequences, of which more than 6.5% are seen a single time; 2.1% belongs to the top ten. This CDR3 has 14 residues. Germline V gene sequence: CDR1 MNHNS, CDR2 SASEGT. The V and J ends lost 2 bases and 6 bases, in that order; junction bases with no gene match: 6. These sequences were also reported in another study, on yellow fever vaccine responses in identical twins.

Sequencing used memory (CD45RO+) T cells sorted from blood. The chain combines TRBV6-1 with TRBJ1-2; 7 nucleotides align to TRBD1. The clonotype was recovered from a woman in her late teens or twenties in good health. CDR3: CASSEPYRGNGYTF. CDR3 coding DNA: TGTGCCAGCAGTGAACCGTACAGGGGAAATGGCTACACCTTC.